The subject of this entry is one T cell receptor beta chain. The sample belongs to a study of cytomegalovirus exposure and HLA in healthy donors. The study ran its PCR with 60 Vbeta and 13 Jbeta primers. Data came from immunoSEQ multiplex PCR; TCRdb stores just in-frame clones and leaves some out. The table lists about 210,000 clones. The germline gives CDR1 SGHTA, CDR2 FQGNSA. The CDR3 extends over 15 amino acids. Trimming took 6 bases from V and 3 from J; bases not matched to a gene: 6. The sample comprised PBMCs. The TCR originated in a woman in her twenties or thirties in good health and CMV-seropositive. The V and J genes are TRBV7-2 and TRBJ1-4, with TRBD1 identical over 8 bases. The CDR3 coding sequence is TGTGCCAGCAGACGACCGGGACAGGCTAATGAAAAACTGTTTTTT. As protein: CASRRPGQANEKLFF.